This TCR beta chain appears in the sequencing data of a study of T cell repertoires in cytomegalovirus infection (dated 2019 in TCRdb). As for the study more broadly: The peptide stimulations were aimed at well-studied HLA-B-restricted epitopes as well as recently identified HLA-C-restricted CMV epitopes, whose presentation resists viral immunomodulation. Donor HLA type was relevant to the analysis, because carriage of CMV infection together with the matching HLA type was indicated by public TCR beta signatures. Summary of the overall study and its limitations: In the ex vivo response, HLA-C-restricted CMV-specific TCR beta clonotypes were dominant, and in two of eight donors the single most frequent clonotype came from this HLA-C-restricted group. Cumulative frequency of public TCR beta family members discriminated carriers of CMV infection plus the relevant HLA type in this cohort and an independent 352-donor cohort.

This clonotype was seen only a few times. This receptor's antigen is unknown. Within one base of it there is no much larger clone, and no base qualities were kept. The sample's treatment or condition, from its label and the paper: in vitro stimulation with specific CMV peptide epitopes to enrich CMV-specific T cells. TCRdb lists the instrument as Illumina HiSeq 1500. TCRdb trimmed the raw reads at Q25, called clones with MiXCR and kept productive beta chains. Every distinct CDR3 protein forms one entry, paired with its most common genes and DNA. Across this sample there are hundreds of thousands of distinct CDR3 sequences, with 30% to 35% seen only once. 9.5% to 15% of the sample belongs to the ten largest clones. This TCR came from a human donor in good health (CMV status not recorded). Some clones in this sample may be carry-over from other donors' samples. The material was cultured CD8+ T cells from PBMCs, obtained from culture after CMV antigen stimulation.

CDR3 sequence: CASSEVGTTDTQYF. The base sequence is TGTGCCAGCAGTGAAGTTGGGACGACAGATACGCAGTATTTT. The chain is encoded by TRBV6-1 joined to TRBJ2-3, with the D assignment possibly TRBD1 or TRBD2, given 5 matching bases for each. V is reduced by 1 base and J by 3 bases, leaving a spacing of 8 bases between them. The CDR3 starts with the cysteine, ends with the phenylalanine, and has 14 residues. Just CDR3 DNA is preserved here, 42 bases in frame from base 1. CDR1 MNHNS and CDR2 SASEGT were looked up in the germline V gene.